This T cell receptor beta chain was found in a study of graft-versus-host responses after intestinal transplantation. Looking at the study overall: Recipients obtained multivisceral, liver-intestinal, or isolated intestinal transplants.

From germline, CDR1 is LNHNV and CDR2 YYDKDF (reference sequence). The CDR3 runs to 14 residues. V lost 1 base and J lost 2, with 8 bases in between. Method: immunoSEQ multiplex PCR; TCRdb's copy keeps in-frame clones and lacks some. Among more than 40,000 clones listed, approximately 95% were seen once. Regarding this clone: Its matching antigen is unknown.

The specimen was unstimulated CD8+ T cells sorted from spleen or lymph node cells, collected before transplant. The sequence was obtained from a human donor who was the organ donor for an intestinal transplant. The rearrangement links TRBV15 to TRBJ1-1; D gene uncertain. The CDR3 DNA reads TGTGCCACCAGCAGAGTCGAGGAAAACACTGAAGCTTTCTTT. The encoded protein is CATSRVEENTEAFF.